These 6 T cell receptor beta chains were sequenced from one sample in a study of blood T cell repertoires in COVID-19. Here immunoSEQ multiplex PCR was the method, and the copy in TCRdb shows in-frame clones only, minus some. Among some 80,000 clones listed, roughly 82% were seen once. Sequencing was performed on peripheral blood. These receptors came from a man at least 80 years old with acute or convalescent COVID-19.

CDR3 sequence (DNA): TGTGCCACCAGTGATTCACTGAACACCGGGGAGCTGTTTTTT. It translates to CATSDSLNTGELFF. The chain couples TRBV24-1 to TRBJ2-2; D gene ambiguous. The germline V gene encodes CDR1 KGHDR and CDR2 SFDVKD. The CDR3 sequence is 14 residues long. With 2 bases removed from V and 1 base from J, the gap between germline ends came to 4 bases.

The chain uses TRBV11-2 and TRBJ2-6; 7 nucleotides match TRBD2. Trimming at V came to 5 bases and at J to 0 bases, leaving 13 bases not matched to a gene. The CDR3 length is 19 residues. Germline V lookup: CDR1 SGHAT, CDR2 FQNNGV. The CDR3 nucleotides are TGTGCCAGCAGCCCGTCTTTTGCTAGCGGACTCTCTGGGGCCAACGTCCTGACTTTC. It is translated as CASSPSFASGLSGANVLTF.

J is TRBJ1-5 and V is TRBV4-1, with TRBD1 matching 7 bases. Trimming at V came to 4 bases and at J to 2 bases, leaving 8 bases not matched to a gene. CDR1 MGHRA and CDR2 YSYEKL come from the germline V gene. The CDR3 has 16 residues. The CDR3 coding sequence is TGCGCCAGCAGCCCTGGACAGGCTCGGGGCAATCAGCCCCAGCATTTT. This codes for CASSPGQARGNQPQHF.

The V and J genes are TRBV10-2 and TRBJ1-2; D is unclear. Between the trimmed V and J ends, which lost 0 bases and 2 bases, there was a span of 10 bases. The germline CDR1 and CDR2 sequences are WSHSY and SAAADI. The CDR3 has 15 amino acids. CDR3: CASSESTGGNYGYTF. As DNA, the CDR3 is TGCGCCAGCAGTGAGTCGACGGGCGGGAACTATGGCTACACCTTC.

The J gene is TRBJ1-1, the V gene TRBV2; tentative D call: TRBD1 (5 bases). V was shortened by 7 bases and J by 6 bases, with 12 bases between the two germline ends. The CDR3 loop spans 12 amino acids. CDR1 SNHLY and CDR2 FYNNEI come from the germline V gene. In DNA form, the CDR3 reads TGTGCCAGCATCCTAAGACAGCCTGAAGCTTTCTTT. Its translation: CASILRQPEAFF.

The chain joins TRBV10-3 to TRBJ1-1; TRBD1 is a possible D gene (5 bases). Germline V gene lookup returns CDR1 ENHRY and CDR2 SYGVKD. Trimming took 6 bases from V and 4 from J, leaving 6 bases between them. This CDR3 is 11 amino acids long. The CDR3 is CAISGGTEAFF. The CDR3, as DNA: TGTGCCATCAGCGGGGGCACTGAAGCTTTCTTT.